The 16 T cell receptor beta chains in this list originate from one sample, sequenced in a study of blood T cell repertoires in COVID-19. This table comes from immunoSEQ multiplex PCR, and its TCRdb copy is limited to in-frame clones, with some not included. The sample consists of around 97,000 clones, nearly 90% of them appearing once. Sequenced input: peripheral blood. These receptors were obtained from a man aged 50 or older in a cohort sampled during active COVID-19.

The J gene is TRBJ2-1, the V gene TRBV28; TRBD2 matches at 12 bases. The germline V gene encodes CDR1 MDHEN and CDR2 SYDVKM. V gave up 4 bases and J gave up 6 bases; unmatched junction bases: 1. This CDR3 comprises 14 residues. CDR3 DNA sequence: TGTGCCAGCAGTTGGACTAGCGGGACCAATGAGCAGTTCTTC. Its protein product is CASSWTSGTNEQFF.

V and J are TRBV6-5 and TRBJ2-3; possible D gene TRBD2, 7 bases. The CDR3 length is 12 residues. Trimming removed 7 bases from V and 10 bases from J, with 15 bases in between. Germline V gene lookup returns CDR1 MNHEY and CDR2 SVGAGI. The CDR3: CASMGGGQAQYF. For the CDR3, the DNA is TGTGCCAGCATGGGGGGGGGCCAGGCGCAGTATTTT.

In its sample, this clone was seen once. The chain has TRBV20-1 and TRBJ2-2; unclear D gene. This CDR3 spans 11 amino acids. With 1 base removed from V and 8 bases from J, the gap between germline ends came to 5 bases. The V gene's germline CDR1 is DFQATT and CDR2 SNEGSKA (reference sequence). CDR3 sequence: CSARGVGELFF. CDR3 nucleotide sequence: TGCAGTGCTAGAGGCGTTGGGGAGCTGTTTTTT.

The CDR3 here is CASSRGLAGDEETQYF. Here the CDR3 DNA reads TGTGCCAGCAGCCGGGGACTAGCGGGGGATGAGGAGACCCAGTACTTC. This chain links TRBV5-4 with TRBJ2-5; 14 bases agree with TRBD2. Losses at the gene ends were 4 bases for V and 5 bases for J; bases not matched to a gene: 7. Germline V gene data show CDR1 as SGHNT and CDR2 as YYREEE (reference sequence). This CDR3 spans 16 amino acids.

The gene calls are TRBV5-4 and TRBJ1-2; D might be TRBD1 (6 bases). Trimming pared 3 bases from V and 4 bases from J, leaving 10 bases between. The CDR3 contains 13 residues. The germline gives CDR1 SGHNT, CDR2 YYREEE (reference sequence). The chain's CDR3 is CASSSRGTYGYTF. As DNA, the CDR3 is TGTGCCAGCAGCTCCAGGGGAACCTATGGCTACACCTTC.

The J gene is TRBJ1-2, the V gene TRBV6-1; D call uncertain. Deletions cut 2 bases from V and 5 bases from J, with 12 bases between. Germline assignment: CDR1 MNHNS and CDR2 SASEGT. CDR3 length: 14 amino acids. CDR3: CASSETGGRYGYTF. As DNA, the CDR3 is TGTGCCAGCAGTGAAACCGGCGGTCGATATGGCTACACCTTC.

The rearrangement uses TRBV9 and TRBJ2-2, with D tentatively TRBD2 (5 bases). Germline values: CDR1 SGDLS, CDR2 YYNGEE. Trimming removed 1 base from V and 4 bases from J, with 14 bases in between. This CDR3 has 16 residues. The CDR3 is CASSVRVGAGTGELFF. Written as DNA, the CDR3 is TGTGCCAGCAGCGTACGTGTGGGCGCGGGCACCGGGGAGCTGTTTTTT.

This clone turned up a few times. The genes are TRBV29-1 and TRBJ1-2; possible D gene TRBD1, 5 bases. This CDR3 comprises 11 residues. CDR1 is SQVTM and CDR2 is ANQGSEA in the germline V gene. V lost 5 bases and J lost 11, with 15 bases in between. In nucleotides, the CDR3 is TGCAGCGTTTTTTATAGGGAGGGGTACACCTTC. It codes for CSVFYREGYTF.

This chain connects TRBV7-9 to TRBJ1-6; D may be TRBD1 (5 bases). This CDR3 is built from 15 residues. Per germline, CDR1 SEHNR and CDR2 FQNEAQ (reference sequence). Trimming pared 3 bases from V and 9 bases from J, leaving 15 bases between. In DNA form, the CDR3 reads TGTGCCAGCAGCTTCTACAGGCAGGAAGGTTCACCCCTCCACTTT. Its protein is CASSFYRQEGSPLHF.

The chain is built from TRBV5-1 and TRBJ1-2; 12 bases line up with TRBD1. Germline trimming cut 4 bases from V and 3 bases from J; bases unmatched to any gene: 10. The germline gives CDR1 SGHRS, CDR2 YFSETQ. The CDR3 totals 17 residues. The CDR3 region has the DNA TGCGCCAGCAGCCTGGGGGACAGGGGGCAAAGAGACTATGGCTACACCTTC. Its protein product is CASSLGDRGQRDYGYTF.

This clone was detected once. V gene TRBV29-1 combines with J gene TRBJ2-7; 8 bases map to TRBD2. V trimming: 5 bases; J trimming: 0 bases; junction bases outside the gene matches: 9. Germline-derived CDR1 and CDR2 are SQVTM and ANQGSEA. The CDR3 is made up of 15 amino acids. This CDR3 is CSVRGGAESSYEQYF. The CDR3 DNA is TGCAGCGTTCGGGGGGGGGCTGAGAGCTCCTACGAGCAGTACTTC.

The chain carries TRBV7-8 and TRBJ2-6, with a weak D call TRBD1 (5 bases). The CDR3 covers 15 residues. Germline lookup yields CDR1 SGHVS and CDR2 FQNEAQ. Between the trimmed V and J ends, which lost 5 bases and 0 bases, there was a span of 8 bases. CDR3 in DNA: TGTGCCAGCAGCGACGACAGCTCTGGGGCCAACGTCCTGACTTTC. It translates to CASSDDSSGANVLTF.

The rearrangement links TRBV7-8 to TRBJ2-3; 9 bases map to TRBD2. Germline V gives CDR1 SGHVS, CDR2 FQNEAQ. The CDR3 is 15 amino acids. After removal of 5 bases from V and 3 bases from J, the junction contained 6 bases not matched to a gene. The CDR3 is CASSLRGGRTDTQYF. DNA of the CDR3: TGTGCCAGCAGCCTGCGGGGGGGCAGAACAGATACGCAGTATTTT.

This chain links TRBV19 with TRBJ1-2; D is undetermined. This CDR3 has 14 residues. The germline V gene has CDR1 LNHDA and CDR2 SQIVND (reference sequence). V gave up 3 bases and J gave up 5 bases, with 13 bases separating them. The CDR3 is CASSIREPLYGYTF. The DNA of the CDR3 is TGTGCCAGTAGTATTCGGGAGCCCTTGTATGGCTACACCTTC. The full variable domain, with the rest looked up from reference TRBV19 and TRBJ1-2, is DGGITQSPKYLFRKEGQNVTLSCEQNLNHDAMYWYRQDPGQGLRLIYYSQIVNDFQKGDIAEGYSVSREKKESFPLTVTSAQKNPTAFYLCASSIREPLYGYTFGSGTRLTVV.

This clone has a handful of counts. This rearrangement joins TRBV6-5 to TRBJ1-2; D possibly corresponds to TRBD1 (5 bases). Trimming stripped 7 bases from V and 8 bases from J, with 20 bases between. CDR3 length equals 14 residues. The germline CDR1 and CDR2 sequences are MNHEY and SVGAGI. The CDR3: CASTLGGGVGGYTF. In DNA form, the CDR3 reads TGTGCCAGCACCTTGGGGGGTGGGGTTGGAGGCTACACCTTC.

This chain uses TRBV2 with TRBJ1-5, with 9 bases lining up with TRBD1. Per the germline V gene, CDR1 is SNHLY and CDR2 is FYNNEI. With V trimmed by 6 bases and J by 4 bases, 7 bases remained unmatched. This CDR3 is 15 amino acids long. This chain's CDR3 is CASSFTGGGNQPQHF. The CDR3 DNA is TGTGCCAGCAGCTTCACAGGGGGCGGGAATCAGCCCCAGCATTTT.